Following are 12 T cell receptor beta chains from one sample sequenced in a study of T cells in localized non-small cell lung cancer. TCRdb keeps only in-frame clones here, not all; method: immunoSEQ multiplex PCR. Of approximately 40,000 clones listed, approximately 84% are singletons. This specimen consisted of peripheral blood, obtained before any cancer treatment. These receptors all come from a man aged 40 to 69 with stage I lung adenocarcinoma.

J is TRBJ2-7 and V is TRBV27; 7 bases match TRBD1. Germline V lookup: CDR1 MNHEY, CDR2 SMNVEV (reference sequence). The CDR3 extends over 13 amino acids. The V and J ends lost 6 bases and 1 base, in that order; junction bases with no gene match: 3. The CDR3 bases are TGTGCCAGCAGAGGGGGCGCATCCTACGAGCAGTACTTC. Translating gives CASRGGASYEQYF.

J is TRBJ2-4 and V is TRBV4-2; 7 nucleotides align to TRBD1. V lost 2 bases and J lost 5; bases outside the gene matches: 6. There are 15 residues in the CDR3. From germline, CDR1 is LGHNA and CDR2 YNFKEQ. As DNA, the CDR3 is TGTGCCAGCAGCCAAAACCCCGGGACAGAAAACATTCAGTACTTC. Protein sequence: CASSQNPGTENIQYF.

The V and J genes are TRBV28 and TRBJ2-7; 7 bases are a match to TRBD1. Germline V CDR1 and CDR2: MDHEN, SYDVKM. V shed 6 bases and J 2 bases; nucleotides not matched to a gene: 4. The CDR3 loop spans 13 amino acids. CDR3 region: CASSLQGPYEQYF. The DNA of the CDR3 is TGTGCCAGCAGCTTACAGGGGCCCTACGAGCAGTACTTC.

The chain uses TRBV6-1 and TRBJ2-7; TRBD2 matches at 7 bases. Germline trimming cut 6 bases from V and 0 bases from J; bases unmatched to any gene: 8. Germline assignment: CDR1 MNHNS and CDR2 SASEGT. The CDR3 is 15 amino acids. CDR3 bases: TGTGCCAGCAGACGCCGGGAGGATTTCTCCTACGAGCAGTACTTC. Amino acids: CASRRREDFSYEQYF.

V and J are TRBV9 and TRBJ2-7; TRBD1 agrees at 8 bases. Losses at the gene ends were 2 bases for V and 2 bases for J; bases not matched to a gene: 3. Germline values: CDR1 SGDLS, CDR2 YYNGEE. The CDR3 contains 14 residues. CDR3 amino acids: CASSVGQGPYEQYF. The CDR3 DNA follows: TGTGCCAGCAGCGTCGGACAGGGCCCCTACGAGCAGTACTTC.

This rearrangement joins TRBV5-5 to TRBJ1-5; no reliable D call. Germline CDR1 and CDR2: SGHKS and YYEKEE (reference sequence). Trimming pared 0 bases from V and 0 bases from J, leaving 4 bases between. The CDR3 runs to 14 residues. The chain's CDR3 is CASSLGNSNQPQHF. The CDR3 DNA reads TGTGCCAGCAGCTTGGGAAATAGCAATCAGCCCCAGCATTTT.

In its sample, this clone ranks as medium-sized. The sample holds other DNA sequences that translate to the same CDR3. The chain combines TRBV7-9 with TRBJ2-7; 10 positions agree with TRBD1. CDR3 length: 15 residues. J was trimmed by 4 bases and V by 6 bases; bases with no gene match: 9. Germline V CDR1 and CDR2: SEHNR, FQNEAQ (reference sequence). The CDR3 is CASSSAGTGVYEQYF. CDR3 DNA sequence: TGTGCCAGCAGTTCGGCCGGGACAGGGGTTTACGAGCAGTACTTC.

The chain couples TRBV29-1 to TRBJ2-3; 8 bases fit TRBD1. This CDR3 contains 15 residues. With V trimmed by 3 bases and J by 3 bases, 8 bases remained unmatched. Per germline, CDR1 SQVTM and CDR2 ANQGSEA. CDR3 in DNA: TGCAGCGTTGAGGACAGGGCCGGCTTGACAGATACGCAGTATTTT. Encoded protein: CSVEDRAGLTDTQYF.

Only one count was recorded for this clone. Here the CDR3 reads CASSGPEKETQYF. As DNA, the CDR3 is TGCGCCAGCAGTGGTCCCGAAAAAGAGACCCAGTACTTC. This chain joins TRBV10-1 and TRBJ2-5; D ambiguous. There are 13 residues in the CDR3. CDR1 and CDR2 (germline): WNHNN, SYGVQD (reference sequence). Trimming cost V 4 bases and J 3 bases, with 9 bases left between them.

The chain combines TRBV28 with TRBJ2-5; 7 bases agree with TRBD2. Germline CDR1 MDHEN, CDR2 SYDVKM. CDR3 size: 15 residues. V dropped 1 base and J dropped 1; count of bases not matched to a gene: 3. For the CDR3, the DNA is TGTGCCAGCAGTTTATCCGCTAGCGGCCAAGAGACCCAGTACTTC. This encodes CASSLSASGQETQYF.

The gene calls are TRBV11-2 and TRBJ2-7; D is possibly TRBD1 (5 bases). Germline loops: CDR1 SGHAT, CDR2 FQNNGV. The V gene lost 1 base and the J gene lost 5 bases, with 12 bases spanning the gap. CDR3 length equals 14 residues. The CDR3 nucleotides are TGTGCCAGCAGCTTAGGCGCAGGGTGGGACGAGCAGTACTTC. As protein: CASSLGAGWDEQYF. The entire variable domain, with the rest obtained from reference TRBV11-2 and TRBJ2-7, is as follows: EAGVAQSPRYKIIEKRQSVAFWCNPISGHATLYWYQQILGQGPKLLIQFQNNGVVDDSQLPKDRFSAERLKGVDSTLKIQPAKLEDSAVYLCASSLGAGWDEQYFGPGTRLTVT.

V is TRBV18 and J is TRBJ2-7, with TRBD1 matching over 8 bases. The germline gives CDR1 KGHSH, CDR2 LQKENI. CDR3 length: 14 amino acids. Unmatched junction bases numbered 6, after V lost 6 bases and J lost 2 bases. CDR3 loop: CASSSGQGAYEQYF. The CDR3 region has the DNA TGTGCCAGCTCGTCTGGACAGGGCGCCTACGAGCAGTACTTC.